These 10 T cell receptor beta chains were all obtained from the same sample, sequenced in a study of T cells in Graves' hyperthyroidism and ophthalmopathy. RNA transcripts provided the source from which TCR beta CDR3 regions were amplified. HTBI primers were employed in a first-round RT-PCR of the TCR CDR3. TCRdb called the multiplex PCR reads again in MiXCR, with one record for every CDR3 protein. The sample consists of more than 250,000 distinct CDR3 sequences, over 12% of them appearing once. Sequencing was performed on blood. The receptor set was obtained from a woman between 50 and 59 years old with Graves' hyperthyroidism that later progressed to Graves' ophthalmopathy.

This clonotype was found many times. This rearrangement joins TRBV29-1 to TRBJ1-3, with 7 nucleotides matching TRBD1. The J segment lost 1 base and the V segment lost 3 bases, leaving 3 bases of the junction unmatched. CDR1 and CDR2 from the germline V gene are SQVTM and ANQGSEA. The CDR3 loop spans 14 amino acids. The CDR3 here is CSVDKGQSGNTIYF. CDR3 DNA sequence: TGCAGCGTTGATAAGGGACAGTCTGGAAACACCATATATTTT.

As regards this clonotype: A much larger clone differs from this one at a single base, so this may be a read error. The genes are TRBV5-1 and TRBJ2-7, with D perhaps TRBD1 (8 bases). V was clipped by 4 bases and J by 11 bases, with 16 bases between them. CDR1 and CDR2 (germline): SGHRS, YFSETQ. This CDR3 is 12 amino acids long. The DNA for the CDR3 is TGCGCCAGCAGCACAGGGGGGGGCAGAGAGTACTTC. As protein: CASSTGGGREYF.

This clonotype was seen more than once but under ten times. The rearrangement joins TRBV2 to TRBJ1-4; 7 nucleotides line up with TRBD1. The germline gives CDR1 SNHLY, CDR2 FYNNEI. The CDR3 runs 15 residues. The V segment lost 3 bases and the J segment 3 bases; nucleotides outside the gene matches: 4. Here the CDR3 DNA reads TGTGCCAGCAGTGAGAGGGGGCTGTCTAATGAAAAACTGTTTTTT. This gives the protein CASSERGLSNEKLFF.

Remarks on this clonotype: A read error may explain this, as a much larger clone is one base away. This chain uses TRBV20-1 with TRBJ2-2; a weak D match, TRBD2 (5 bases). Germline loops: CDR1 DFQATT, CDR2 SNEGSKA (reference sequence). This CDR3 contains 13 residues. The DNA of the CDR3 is TGCAGCCCCGGGGTCTCGGAAACCGGGGAGCTGTTTTTT. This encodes CSPGVSETGELFF.

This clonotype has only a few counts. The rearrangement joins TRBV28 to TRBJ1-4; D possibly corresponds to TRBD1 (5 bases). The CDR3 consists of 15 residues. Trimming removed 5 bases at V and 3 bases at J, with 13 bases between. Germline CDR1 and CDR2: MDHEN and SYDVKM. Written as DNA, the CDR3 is TGTGCCAGCAGTCCGATGGGGGGGTCTAATGAAAAACTGTTTTTT. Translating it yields CASSPMGGSNEKLFF.

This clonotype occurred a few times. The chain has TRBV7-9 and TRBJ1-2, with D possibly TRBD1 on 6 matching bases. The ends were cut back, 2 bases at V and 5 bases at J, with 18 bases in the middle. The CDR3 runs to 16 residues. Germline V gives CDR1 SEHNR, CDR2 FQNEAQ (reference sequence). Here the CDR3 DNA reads TGTGCCAGCAGCTTAAGTTCACCAGGGGCGGGGTATGGCTACACCTTC. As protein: CASSLSSPGAGYGYTF.

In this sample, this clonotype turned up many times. The CDR3 coding sequence is TGTGCCAGCAGTCAGGCCCCATACAATGAGCAGTTCTTC. It encodes CASSQAPYNEQFF. The genes are TRBV2 and TRBJ2-1; D is ambiguous. V was shortened by 5 bases and J by 4 bases, with 9 bases between the two germline ends. Germline assignment: CDR1 SNHLY and CDR2 FYNNEI. The CDR3 totals 13 residues.

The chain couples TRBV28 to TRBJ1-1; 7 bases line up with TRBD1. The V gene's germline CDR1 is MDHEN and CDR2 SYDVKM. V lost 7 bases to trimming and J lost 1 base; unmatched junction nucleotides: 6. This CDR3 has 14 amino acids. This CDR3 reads CASIQGQRNTEAFF. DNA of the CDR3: TGTGCCAGCATCCAGGGACAGAGGAACACTGAAGCTTTCTTT.

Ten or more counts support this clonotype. The CDR3 DNA reads as TGTGCCACCGGGGGTAGCAATCAGCCCCAGCATTTT. This encodes CATGGSNQPQHF. The chain links TRBV24-1 to TRBJ1-5; possible D gene TRBD1, 5 bases. V lost 9 bases and J 0 bases, leaving 5 bases between the germline ends. This CDR3 region has 12 residues. Germline CDR1 is KGHDR and CDR2 is SFDVKD.

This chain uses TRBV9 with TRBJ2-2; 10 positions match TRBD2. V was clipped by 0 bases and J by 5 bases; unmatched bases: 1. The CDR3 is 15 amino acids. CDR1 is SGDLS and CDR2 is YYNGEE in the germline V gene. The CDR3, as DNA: TGTGCCAGCAGCGTAGATAGCGGGGGGACCGGGGAGCTGTTTTTT. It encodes CASSVDSGGTGELFF.